Shown below are 14 T cell receptor beta chains from a single sample sequenced in a study of low-dose radiotherapy and immunotherapy resistance in tumors. The time point was: after trial treatment. Treatment: LDRT plus nivolumab, ipilimumab, low-dose cyclophosphamide and aspirin (RACIN trial). Primers used for first-strand cDNA, a TRAV- and TRBV-specific set, covered both alpha and beta chains. A constant-region primer paired with the V-primer adapter amplified TCRs over approximately 20 PCR cycles. TCRdb called the reads again in MiXCR, with one record for every CDR3 protein. The sample lists 80,000 or so distinct CDR3 sequences, less than 20% occurring once. Here the sequenced sample was PBMCs, taken after low-dose radiotherapy plus immunotherapy. The source of these receptors is a male donor with prostate cancer.

This clonotype was observed many times. The chain carries TRBV7-2 and TRBJ2-5; 7 bases are shared with TRBD1. Trimming at V came to 3 bases and at J to 6 bases, leaving 4 bases not matched to a gene. Per the germline V gene, CDR1 is SGHTA and CDR2 is FQGNSA. The CDR3 extends over 13 amino acids. CDR3 sequence reads: CASSLRGQQTQYF. The CDR3 DNA sequence: TGTGCCAGCAGCTTGAGGGGGCAACAGACCCAGTACTTC.

The sample holds many counts of this clonotype. V gene TRBV28 combines with J gene TRBJ2-4; D is possibly TRBD1 (5 bases). The ends were cut back, 3 bases at V and 8 bases at J, with 14 bases in the middle. The CDR3 runs 14 residues. Germline values: CDR1 MDHEN, CDR2 SYDVKM. This chain's CDR3 is CASSFTGLVDIQYF. The CDR3 nucleotides read TGTGCCAGCAGTTTCACAGGTCTGGTGGACATTCAGTACTTC. The complete variable domain, with remaining parts taken from reference TRBV28 and TRBJ2-4, reads DVKVTQSSRYLVKRTGEKVFLECVQDMDHENMFWYRQDPGLGLRLIYFSYDVKMKEKGDIPEGYSVSREKKERFSLILESASTNQTSMYLCASSFTGLVDIQYFGAGTRLSVL.

This clonotype occurred many times. J is TRBJ2-3 and V is TRBV5-1, with 7 bases that match TRBD1. The CDR3 length is 14 residues. CDR1 and CDR2 (germline): SGHRS, YFSETQ. J was trimmed by 3 bases and V by 2 bases; bases with no gene match: 3. The CDR3 bases are TGCGCCAGCAGCTTAGGACAGGAGACAGATACGCAGTATTTT. Encoded protein: CASSLGQETDTQYF.

This clonotype came up many times. V is TRBV5-6 and J is TRBJ1-5; no firm D call. This CDR3 is built from 13 residues. Germline lookup yields CDR1 SGHDT and CDR2 YYEEEE. Trimming cost V 3 bases and J 0 bases, with 4 bases left between them. CDR3 coding DNA: TGTGCCAGCAGCTCCTCTAGCAATCAGCCCCAGCATTTT. It yields the protein CASSSSSNQPQHF.

This clonotype came up a few times. A far bigger clonotype differs at one base, so this is likely a read error. V usage is TRBV6-1 and J usage is TRBJ1-4; D gene uncertain. This CDR3 contains 14 residues. Germline values: CDR1 MNHNS, CDR2 SASEGT. Here the CDR3 DNA reads TGTGCCAGCAGAAGGAGGACGGAGGATGAAAAACTGTTGTTT. This sequence encodes CASRRRTEDEKLLF.

This clonotype came up many times. This chain uses TRBV7-7 with TRBJ2-5, with 11 bases lining up with TRBD2. The CDR3 runs to 15 residues. Germline CDR1 is SSHAT and CDR2 is FNYEAQ (reference sequence). J was trimmed by 5 bases and V by 1 base; bases with no gene match: 3. The chain's CDR3 is CASSLGLAGYETQYF. The CDR3 bases are TGTGCCAGCAGCTTAGGACTAGCGGGATATGAGACCCAGTACTTC.

The table lists this clonotype with many counts. This rearrangement joins TRBV7-9 to TRBJ2-7, with 7 bases aligning to TRBD2. The V segment lost 5 bases and the J segment 0 bases; nucleotides outside the gene matches: 4. The CDR3 consists of 14 residues. Per the germline V gene, CDR1 is SEHNR and CDR2 is FQNEAQ (reference sequence). In DNA form, the CDR3 reads TGTGCCAGCAGCCATCCGGGGGGCTCCTACGAGCAGTACTTC. Translation gives CASSHPGGSYEQYF.

This clonotype was seen at least ten times. The chain employs TRBV28 and TRBJ2-7; D not resolved. The CDR3 extends over 13 amino acids. Germline loops: CDR1 MDHEN, CDR2 SYDVKM. Trimming removed 4 bases at V and 3 bases at J, with 10 bases between. CDR3 in DNA: TGTGCCAGCAGTTCTCGGGTGGTCTACGAGCAGTACTTC. Its translation is CASSSRVVYEQYF.

The chain uses TRBV20-1 and TRBJ1-1; D gene uncertain. This CDR3 spans 13 amino acids. CDR1 and CDR2 from the germline V gene are DFQATT and SNEGSKA (reference sequence). V was cut by 6 bases and J by 0 bases, with 11 bases left in between. CDR3 in amino acids: CSAPQYMNTEAFF. In nucleotides, the CDR3 is TGCAGTGCCCCCCAGTACATGAACACTGAAGCTTTCTTT.

This clonotype was observed at least ten times. The V call is TRBV27, the J call TRBJ2-3; D is possibly TRBD1 (5 bases). Trimming removed 1 base at V and 12 bases at J, with 11 bases between. Per germline, CDR1 MNHEY and CDR2 SMNVEV (reference sequence). The CDR3 extends over 12 amino acids. The CDR3 spells CASSLYQGTQYF. For the CDR3, the DNA is TGTGCCAGCAGTTTATACCAGGGAACACAGTATTTT.

This clonotype has ten or more counts. The chain couples TRBV28 to TRBJ1-5; tentatively, D is TRBD1 (5 bases). CDR3 length: 14 amino acids. Trimming took off 6 bases at V and 3 bases at J, with 12 bases between the two ends. Germline V lookup: CDR1 MDHEN, CDR2 SYDVKM. The CDR3 is CASRPGGLNQPQHF. DNA of the CDR3: TGTGCCAGCAGGCCGGGGGGTCTCAATCAGCCCCAGCATTTT.

This clonotype has only a few counts. The gene calls are TRBV24-1 and TRBJ2-3; a possible D gene is TRBD2 (6 bases). Trimming took 4 bases from V and 6 from J, leaving 13 bases between them. The length of the CDR3 is 14 residues. CDR1 is KGHDR, CDR2 SFDVKD, per germline. The CDR3 spells CATSDNEAGDTQYF. The CDR3 bases are TGTGCCACCAGTGACAACGAAGCGGGCGATACGCAGTATTTT.

This clonotype has a count of ten or more. The chain employs TRBV9 and TRBJ2-3; 7 nucleotides line up with TRBD1. The CDR3 has 16 amino acids. Germline V gene lookup returns CDR1 SGDLS and CDR2 YYNGEE. With V trimmed by 1 base and J by 6 bases, 11 bases remained unmatched. The CDR3 bases are TGTGCCAGCAGCGTAAGACCGGGACAGAGCTTTGATACGCAGTATTTT. It is translated as CASSVRPGQSFDTQYF.

This clonotype has at least ten counts. The chain joins TRBV19 to TRBJ2-1; a weak D match, TRBD1 (6 bases). The germline V and J ends were trimmed by 7 bases and 10 bases, with 17 bases remaining between them. The CDR3 has 13 residues. Germline CDR1 LNHDA, CDR2 SQIVND (reference sequence). The CDR3: CASNAQGLAEQFF. The DNA of the CDR3 is TGTGCCAGTAATGCCCAGGGGCTCGCAGAGCAGTTCTTC.